A single sample is the source of the 27 T cell receptor beta chains below, sequenced in a study of CD8+CD57+ T cells in acquired aplastic anemia. The template for TCR beta VDJ and CDR3 sequence profiling was genomic DNA. TCRdb reanalysed the reads using MiXCR and keeps one entry per CDR3 protein. Here the sample spans about 170,000 distinct CDR3 sequences, 45% to 55% being singletons. Before being chosen for sequencing, patients had shown CD8+CD57+ cell expansion by flow cytometry. The sample taken for sequencing was sorted CD4+, CD8+, or CD8+CD57+ T cells (not recorded which) from PBMCs. Receptor source: a human donor with aplastic anemia.

Written as DNA, the CDR3 is TGCAGCGTTGAAGTAGCCAGGGGGCTTGGTGGAAACACCATATATTTT. Translated, it gives CSVEVARGLGGNTIYF. The V gene is TRBV29-1, the J gene TRBJ1-3; 8 positions match TRBD1. CDR3 length: 16 amino acids. In germline, CDR1 is SQVTM, CDR2 ANQGSEA. Trimming removed 1 base from V and 3 bases from J; junction bases left unmatched: 8. Full variable domain (outside the CDR3, taken from reference TRBV29-1 and TRBJ1-3): SAVISQKPSRDICQRGTSLTIQCQVDSQVTMMFWYRQQPGQSLTLIATANQGSEATYESGFVIDKFPISRPNLTFSTLTVSNMSPEDSSIYLCSVEVARGLGGNTIYFGEGSWLTVV.

This clonotype was detected many times. V usage is TRBV7-9 and J usage is TRBJ1-1, with unresolved D. The germline V gene encodes CDR1 SEHNR and CDR2 FQNEAQ (reference sequence). The germline V and J ends were trimmed by 2 bases and 1 base, with 5 bases remaining between them. CDR3 length: 13 residues. Written as DNA, the CDR3 is TGTGCCAGCAGCTTAAGGCCGAACACTGAAGCTTTCTTT. Translating it yields CASSLRPNTEAFF.

The CDR3 loop is CATSRGDNTGELFF. The CDR3 DNA follows: TGTGCCACCAGCAGAGGCGATAACACCGGGGAGCTGTTTTTT. The chain couples TRBV15 to TRBJ2-2, with D unresolved. Germline-derived CDR1 and CDR2 are LNHNV and YYDKDF (reference sequence). V was cut by 1 base and J by 2 bases, with 5 bases left in between. CDR3 length: 14 amino acids.

This clonotype has a count of ten or more. V is TRBV10-3 and J is TRBJ1-6, with 8 positions matching TRBD1. The CDR3 runs to 16 residues. The germline CDR1 and CDR2 sequences are ENHRY and SYGVKD. V shed 2 bases and J 5 bases; nucleotides not matched to a gene: 5. CDR3 sequence: CAISEQGAGNNSPLHF. The CDR3 DNA reads TGTGCCATCAGTGAGCAGGGGGCTGGAAATAATTCACCCCTCCACTTT.

The rearrangement uses TRBV19 and TRBJ2-7; 15 bases match TRBD2. V lost 1 base to trimming and J lost 7 bases; unmatched junction nucleotides: 11. Looked up from germline, CDR1 is LNHDA and CDR2 is SQIVND (reference sequence). There are 18 residues in the CDR3. DNA of the CDR3: TGTGCCAGTAGTATAGTTGGGACTAGCGGGGGGCTTTACAATGAGCAGTACTTC. Protein product: CASSIVGTSGGLYNEQYF.

This clonotype came up many times. The chain's CDR3 is CATNRQGPYNEQFF. The CDR3 region has the DNA TGTGCCACGAATCGACAGGGACCCTACAATGAGCAGTTCTTC. The chain has TRBV19 and TRBJ2-1, with TRBD1 matching 7 bases. The CDR3 is made up of 14 amino acids. Per the germline V gene, CDR1 is LNHDA and CDR2 is SQIVND (reference sequence). V shed 10 bases, J shed 2 bases, and the junction held 8 bases outside the gene matches.

This clonotype was recorded only once. The chain is built from TRBV29-1 and TRBJ1-4; D not certain. The CDR3 covers 12 residues. Germline V CDR1 and CDR2: SQVTM, ANQGSEA. The V gene lost 6 bases and the J gene lost 8 bases, with 13 bases spanning the gap. CDR3 sequence (DNA): TGCAGCGTCGACGGGCAGGAAGAAAAACTGTTTTTT. Its translation: CSVDGQEEKLFF.

The chain carries TRBV7-2 and TRBJ2-7; no reliable D call. The CDR3 is made up of 14 amino acids. Germline CDR1 and CDR2: SGHTA and FQGNSA. Trimming took 5 bases from V and 1 from J, leaving 12 bases between them. Here the CDR3 reads CASSGPGPSYEQYF. In DNA form, the CDR3 reads TGTGCCAGCAGCGGGCCGGGTCCTTCCTACGAGCAGTACTTC.

This clonotype was seen at least ten times. This chain connects TRBV20-1 to TRBJ2-1; 9 bases align to TRBD2. The junction had 11 bases not matched to a gene; V was cut back by 3 bases and J by 8 bases. This CDR3 contains 15 residues. Germline CDR1 and CDR2: DFQATT and SNEGSKA (reference sequence). The CDR3 loop is CSARRLGTSRDEQFF. The CDR3, as DNA: TGCAGTGCTAGGCGACTGGGGACTAGCAGAGATGAGCAGTTCTTC.

This clonotype was found many times. The chain combines TRBV5-1 with TRBJ2-3; D possibly corresponds to TRBD1 (6 bases). V lost 2 bases to trimming and J lost 1 base, with 11 bases between them. Looked up from germline, CDR1 is SGHRS and CDR2 is YFSETQ. The CDR3 totals 15 residues. The CDR3 nucleotides read TGCGCCAGCAGCTTCGGTGGGGGCCGCACAGATACGCAGTATTTT. Translation: CASSFGGGRTDTQYF.

This clonotype turned up a few times. A clone one base away is much larger, so this may be a read error. This sequence joins TRBV4-1 and TRBJ1-5; D is uncertain. The length of the CDR3 is 13 residues. Germline V CDR1 and CDR2: MGHRA, YSYEKL. The DNA of the CDR3 is TGCGCCAGCAGCCAAGATAGCGATCAGCCCCAGCATTTT. This codes for CASSQDSDQPQHF.

This clonotype was seen ten or more times. The chain is built from TRBV5-4 and TRBJ2-7, with D perhaps matching TRBD1 (5 bases). Per the germline V gene, CDR1 is SGHNT and CDR2 is YYREEE (reference sequence). The CDR3 is made up of 15 amino acids. Trimming took off 3 bases at V and 1 base at J, with 14 bases between the two ends. CDR3 nucleotides: TGTGCCAGCAGCTCCCGGCAGGGCGGTTCCTACGAGCAGTACTTC. Translation: CASSSRQGGSYEQYF.

This chain links TRBV2 with TRBJ2-3; D is unclear. Per the germline V gene, CDR1 is SNHLY and CDR2 is FYNNEI. The CDR3 covers 13 residues. Trimming pared 4 bases from V and 6 bases from J, leaving 11 bases between. The CDR3 region is CASSGNTADTQYF. The CDR3 DNA sequence: TGTGCCAGCAGTGGGAACACCGCGGATACGCAGTATTTT. The full variable domain, rest sourced from reference TRBV2 and TRBJ2-3, is EPEVTQTPSHQVTQMGQEVILRCVPISNHLYFYWYRQILGQKVEFLVSFYNNEISEKSEIFDDQFSVERPDGSNFTLKIRSTKLEDSAMYFCASSGNTADTQYFGPGTRLTVL.

This chain links TRBV7-2 with TRBJ1-6; TRBD1 matches at 10 bases. Germline assignment: CDR1 SGHTA and CDR2 FQGNSA. V dropped 7 bases and J dropped 7; count of bases not matched to a gene: 4. This CDR3 region has 14 residues. CDR3 coding DNA: TGTGCCAGCACCGGGACAGGGGCGAATTCACCCCTCCACTTT. Encoded protein: CASTGTGANSPLHF.

This clonotype was recorded only once. The chain links TRBV19 to TRBJ2-7, with unresolved D. The germline gives CDR1 LNHDA, CDR2 SQIVND (reference sequence). The CDR3 is 14 residues long. Trimming shortened V by 3 bases and J by 3 bases, and 12 bases separated the two germline ends. The CDR3 protein is CASSIQYLYYEQYF. The CDR3 coding sequence is TGTGCCAGTAGTATTCAGTACTTATACTACGAGCAGTACTTC.

The rearrangement joins TRBV14 to TRBJ1-4; TRBD1 matches 8 bases. The CDR3 extends over 17 amino acids. Germline lookup yields CDR1 SGHDN and CDR2 FVKESK. V shed 4 bases, J shed 8 bases, and the junction held 15 bases outside the gene matches. The CDR3 spells CASSRGIFGQGGEKLFF. For the CDR3, the DNA is TGTGCCAGCAGCCGGGGAATATTTGGACAGGGAGGCGAAAAACTGTTTTTT.

This clonotype was observed a handful of times. The chain employs TRBV4-3 and TRBJ1-6; D gene ambiguous. This CDR3 spans 13 amino acids. Germline values: CDR1 LGHNA, CDR2 YSLEER. Trimming removed 0 bases at V and 10 bases at J, with 7 bases between. As DNA, the CDR3 is TGCGCCAGCAGCCAAGAGGGCCGATCACCCCTCCACTTT. Encoded protein: CASSQEGRSPLHF.

This clonotype was seen a few times. This chain connects TRBV10-3 to TRBJ2-2; the D gene is possibly TRBD1 (5 bases). Germline V gene sequence: CDR1 ENHRY, CDR2 SYGVKD. This CDR3 region has 14 residues. The germline V and J ends were trimmed by 5 bases and 7 bases, with 14 bases remaining between them. Here the CDR3 reads CAISYQTEGGELFF. CDR3 DNA: TGTGCCATCAGTTACCAGACAGAAGGCGGGGAGCTGTTTTTT.

V is TRBV2 and J is TRBJ1-6; D remains unclear. The CDR3 runs 13 residues. Trimming shortened V by 7 bases and J by 6 bases, and 10 bases separated the two germline ends. The germline V gene encodes CDR1 SNHLY and CDR2 FYNNEI. CDR3 residues: CASKEETNSPLHF. The DNA of the CDR3 is TGTGCCAGCAAGGAGGAGACTAATTCACCCCTCCACTTT.

The CDR3, as DNA: TGTGCCAGCAGCATCACAGTAGACACAGATACGCAGTATTTT. Protein sequence: CASSITVDTDTQYF. The chain links TRBV12-3 or TRBV12-4 to TRBJ2-3; D gene unclear. The V and J ends lost 6 bases and 2 bases respectively, with 12 bases between them. The CDR3 is 14 amino acids.

The V call is TRBV10-3, the J call TRBJ1-1; D is ambiguous. V lost 3 bases, J lost 3 bases, and 5 bases lay in between. CDR1 ENHRY and CDR2 SYGVKD come from the germline V gene. The CDR3 has 12 amino acids. CDR3 in amino acids: CAISDGYTEAFF. For the CDR3, the DNA is TGTGCCATCAGTGACGGGTACACTGAAGCTTTCTTT.

The chain combines TRBV25-1 with TRBJ2-6; 9 bases are a match to TRBD1. V lost 5 bases to trimming and J lost 1 base; unmatched junction nucleotides: 9. Germline loops: CDR1 MGHDK, CDR2 SYGVNS. The CDR3 extends over 18 amino acids. This chain's CDR3 is CASSRQGGRLSGANVLTF. CDR3 sequence (DNA): TGTGCCAGCAGTAGACAGGGGGGCCGCCTATCTGGGGCCAACGTCCTGACTTTC.

The chain carries TRBV5-1 and TRBJ2-1, with D perhaps TRBD2 (7 bases). Germline CDR1 SGHRS, CDR2 YFSETQ. The CDR3 totals 16 residues. V gave up 0 bases and J gave up 8 bases, with 18 bases separating them. The CDR3: CASSLAPGGPRDEQFF. The CDR3 bases are TGCGCCAGCAGCTTGGCCCCGGGGGGCCCCAGAGATGAGCAGTTCTTC.

This clonotype was recorded at least ten times. The chain has TRBV2 and TRBJ2-7; TRBD1 matches 10 bases. The CDR3 is 15 amino acids. Trimming took 5 bases from V and 2 from J; bases not matched to a gene: 6. Per germline, CDR1 SNHLY and CDR2 FYNNEI. CDR3 protein: CASSPDRGFAYEQYF. CDR3 nucleotides: TGTGCCAGCAGTCCGGACAGGGGGTTCGCCTACGAGCAGTACTTC.

This clonotype has just a few counts. V and J are TRBV12-3 or TRBV12-4 and TRBJ1-5, with a weak D call TRBD1 (5 bases). V was shortened by 1 base and J by 2 bases, with 15 bases between the two germline ends. The CDR3 has 17 residues. CDR3 nucleotide sequence: TGTGCCAGCAGTTTAGGTGGGGGGTTGGGGGGCAATCAGCCCCAGCATTTT. This encodes CASSLGGGLGGNQPQHF.

J is TRBJ2-1 and V is TRBV7-6, with 8 bases that match TRBD1. Germline V gene lookup returns CDR1 SGHVS and CDR2 FNYEAQ. The V gene end was trimmed by 1 base and the J gene end by 9 bases; junction bases not matched to a gene: 5. The CDR3 contains 14 residues. The CDR3 DNA reads TGTGCCAGCAGCTTAGGACAGGGGATGGGTGAGCAGTTCTTC. It translates to CASSLGQGMGEQFF.

This chain connects TRBV7-3 to TRBJ2-7, with 11 bases identical to TRBD2. Germline lookup yields CDR1 SGHTA and CDR2 FQGTGA. The CDR3 extends over 14 amino acids. V trimming: 5 bases; J trimming: 5 bases; junction bases outside the gene matches: 5. CDR3 DNA: TGTGCCAGCAGCAAAACTAGCGGGAGCGACGAGCAGTACTTC. This sequence encodes CASSKTSGSDEQYF.